The present T cell receptor beta chain was sequenced within a study of blood T cell repertoires in COVID-19. About the research overall: The United States, Italy and Spain supplied acute and convalescent COVID-19 samples. In each case, the material was cDNA or gDNA derived from T cells, B-cell-depleted T cells, or PBMCs.

Per the authors' pipeline: Amplification of reference gene primers was used by the study to estimate nucleated cell counts. Assay used: immunoSEQ multiplex PCR; TCRdb lists only in-frame clones, some missing. V and J calls and clone size follow that table, whereas D and trimming were derived from the DNA. This sample has more than 100,000 clones; approximately 84% occur once, and the top ten carry approximately 17%. CDR3 length equals 13 residues. The germline gives CDR1 LNHDA, CDR2 SQIVND (reference sequence). V was shortened by 11 bases and J by 4 bases, with 15 bases between the two germline ends.

This sequence joins TRBV19 and TRBJ1-5, with TRBD1 as a possible D gene (5 bases). The source is a woman of 80 years or more with acute or convalescent COVID-19. Source material: peripheral blood. The CDR3 DNA follows: TGTGCCGGAGCCCGGGGGGTAAATCAGCCCCAGCATTTT. Protein: CAGARGVNQPQHF.